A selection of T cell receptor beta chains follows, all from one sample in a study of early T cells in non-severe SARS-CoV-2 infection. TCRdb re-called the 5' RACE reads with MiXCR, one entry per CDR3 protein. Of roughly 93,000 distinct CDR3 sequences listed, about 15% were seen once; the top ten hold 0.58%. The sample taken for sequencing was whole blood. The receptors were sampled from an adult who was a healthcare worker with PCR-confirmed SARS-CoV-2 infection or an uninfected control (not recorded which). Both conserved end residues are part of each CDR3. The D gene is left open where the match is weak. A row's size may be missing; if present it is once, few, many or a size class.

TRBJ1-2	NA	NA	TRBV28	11	TGTGCCAGCAGTCCCACTATTGGCTACACCTTC	CASSPTIGYTF
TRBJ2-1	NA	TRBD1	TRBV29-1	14	TGCAGCTCTGTAAGGACAGGGAGGATCGATGAGCAGTTCTTC	CSSVRTGRIDEQFF
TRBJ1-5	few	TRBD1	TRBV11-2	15	TGTGCCAGCAGCCTTAGACAGGGGAGCAATCAGCCCCAGCATTTT	CASSLRQGSNQPQHF
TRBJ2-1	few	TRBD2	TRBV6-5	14	TGTGCCAGCAAACCTAGCGGGGGGGTTTTTTTGCAGTTCTTC	CASKPSGGVFLQFF
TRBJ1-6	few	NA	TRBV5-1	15	TGCGCCAGCAGCTTGGGTTGGGGTATGGGCTCACCCCTCCACTTT	CASSLGWGMGSPLHF
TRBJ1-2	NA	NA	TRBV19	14	TGTGCCAGTAGTATAACGTCAGCCGACTATGGCTACACCTTC	CASSITSADYGYTF
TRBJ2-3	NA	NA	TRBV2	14	TGTGCCAGTCAGTCTCGGGACCGCACAGATACGCAGTATTTT	CASQSRDRTDTQYF
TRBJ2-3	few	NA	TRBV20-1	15	TGCAGTGCTAGAGAGAGGGGACCAGGAGTGGATACGCAGTATTTT	CSARERGPGVDTQYF
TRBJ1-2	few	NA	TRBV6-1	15	TGTGCCAGCAGTGAAAGAAGGGTCCAGAGCTATGGCTACACCTTC	CASSERRVQSYGYTF
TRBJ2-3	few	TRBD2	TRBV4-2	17	TGTGCCAGCAGCCAAGCTGGGACTAGCGGGGCCGGGGATACGCAGTATTTT	CASSQAGTSGAGDTQYF
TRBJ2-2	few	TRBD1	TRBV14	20	TGTGCCAGCAGCCCTGAGGAACCGGGACAGGGACCCCCAGGGGCCGGGGAGCTGTTTTTT	CASSPEEPGQGPPGAGELFF